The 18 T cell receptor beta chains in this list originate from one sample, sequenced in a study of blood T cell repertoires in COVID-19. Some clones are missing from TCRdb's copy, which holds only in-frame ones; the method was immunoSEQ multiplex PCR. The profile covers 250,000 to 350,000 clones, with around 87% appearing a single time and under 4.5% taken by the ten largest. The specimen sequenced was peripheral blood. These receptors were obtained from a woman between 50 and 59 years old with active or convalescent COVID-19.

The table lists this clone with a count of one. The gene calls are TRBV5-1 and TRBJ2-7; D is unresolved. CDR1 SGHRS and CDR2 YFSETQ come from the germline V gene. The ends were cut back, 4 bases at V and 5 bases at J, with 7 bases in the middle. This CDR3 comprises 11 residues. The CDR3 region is CASSNSHEQYF. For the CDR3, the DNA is TGCGCCAGCAGCAACAGCCACGAGCAGTACTTC.

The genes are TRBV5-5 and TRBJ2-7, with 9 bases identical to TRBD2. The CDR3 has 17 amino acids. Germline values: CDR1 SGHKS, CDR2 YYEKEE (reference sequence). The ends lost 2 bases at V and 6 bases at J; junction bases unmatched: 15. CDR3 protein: CASSFRLAGKEWREQYF. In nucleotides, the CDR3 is TGTGCCAGCAGCTTTAGGCTAGCGGGAAAAGAATGGCGCGAGCAGTACTTC.

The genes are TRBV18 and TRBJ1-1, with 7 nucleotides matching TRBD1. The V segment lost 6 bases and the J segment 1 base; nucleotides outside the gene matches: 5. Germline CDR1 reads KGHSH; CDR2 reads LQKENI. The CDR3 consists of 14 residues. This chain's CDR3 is CASSRQGGNTEAFF. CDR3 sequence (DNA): TGTGCCAGCTCCCGCCAGGGGGGGAACACTGAAGCTTTCTTT.

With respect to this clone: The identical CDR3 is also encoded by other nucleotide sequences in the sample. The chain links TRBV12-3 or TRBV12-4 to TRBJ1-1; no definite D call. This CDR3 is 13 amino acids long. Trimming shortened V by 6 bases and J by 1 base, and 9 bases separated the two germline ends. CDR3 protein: CASSPGANTEAFF. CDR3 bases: TGTGCCAGCAGCCCGGGAGCGAACACTGAAGCTTTCTTT.

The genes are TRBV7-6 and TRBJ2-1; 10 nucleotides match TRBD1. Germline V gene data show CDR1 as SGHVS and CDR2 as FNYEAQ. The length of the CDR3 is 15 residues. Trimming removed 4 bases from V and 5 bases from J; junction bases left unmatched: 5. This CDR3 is CASSSTTGGNNEQFF. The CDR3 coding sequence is TGTGCCAGCAGCTCTACGACAGGGGGCAACAATGAGCAGTTCTTC.

This CDR3 reads CASRTQDSLNTEAFF. CDR3 in DNA: TGTGCCAGTAGAACCCAAGACAGCCTGAACACTGAAGCTTTCTTT. This rearrangement joins TRBV19 to TRBJ1-1; D may be TRBD1 (5 bases). Looked up from germline, CDR1 is LNHDA and CDR2 is SQIVND (reference sequence). The CDR3 totals 15 residues. The germline V and J ends were trimmed by 6 bases and 0 bases, with 14 bases remaining between them.

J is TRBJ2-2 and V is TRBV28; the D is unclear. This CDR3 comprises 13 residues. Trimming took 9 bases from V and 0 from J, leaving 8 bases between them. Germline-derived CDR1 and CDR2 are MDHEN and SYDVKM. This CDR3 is CASLYSNTGELFF. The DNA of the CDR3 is TGTGCCAGTCTCTATTCGAACACCGGGGAGCTGTTTTTT. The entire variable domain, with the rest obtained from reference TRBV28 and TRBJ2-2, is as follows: DVKVTQSSRYLVKRTGEKVFLECVQDMDHENMFWYRQDPGLGLRLIYFSYDVKMKEKGDIPEGYSVSREKKERFSLILESASTNQTSMYLCASLYSNTGELFFGEGSRLTVL.

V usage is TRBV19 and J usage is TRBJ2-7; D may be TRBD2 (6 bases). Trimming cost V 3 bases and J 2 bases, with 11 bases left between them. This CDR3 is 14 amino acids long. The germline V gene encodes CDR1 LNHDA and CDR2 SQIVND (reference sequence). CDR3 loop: CASSILEGAYEQYF. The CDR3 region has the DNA TGTGCCAGTAGTATTTTGGAGGGAGCCTACGAGCAGTACTTC.

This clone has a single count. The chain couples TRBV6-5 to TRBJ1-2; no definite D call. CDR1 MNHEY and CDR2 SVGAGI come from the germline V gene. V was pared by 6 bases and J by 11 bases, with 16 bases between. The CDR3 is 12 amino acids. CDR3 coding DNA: TGTGCCAGCAGCCAGAACGAGGATAGATACACCTTC. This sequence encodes CASSQNEDRYTF.

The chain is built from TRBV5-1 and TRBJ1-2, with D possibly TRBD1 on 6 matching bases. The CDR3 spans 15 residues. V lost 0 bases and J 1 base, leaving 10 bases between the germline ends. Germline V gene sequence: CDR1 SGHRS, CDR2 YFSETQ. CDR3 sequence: CASSLASRGNYGYTF. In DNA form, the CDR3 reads TGCGCCAGCAGCTTGGCCAGCAGGGGTAACTATGGCTACACCTTC.

The DNA for the CDR3 is TGCGCCAGCAGCTCCGGGACGGCGGGACAGCCCCAGCATTTT. Residues: CASSSGTAGQPQHF. The V call is TRBV5-1, the J call TRBJ1-5; D is perhaps TRBD1 (5 bases). V dropped 3 bases and J dropped 7 bases, with 14 bases sitting between them. The CDR3 contains 14 residues. CDR1 and CDR2 (germline): SGHRS, YFSETQ.

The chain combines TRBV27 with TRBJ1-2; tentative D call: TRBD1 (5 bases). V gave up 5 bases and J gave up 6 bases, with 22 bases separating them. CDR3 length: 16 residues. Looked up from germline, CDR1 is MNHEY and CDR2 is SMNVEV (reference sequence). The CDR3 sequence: CASSRLGQGKGNGYTF. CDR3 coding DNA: TGTGCCAGCAGTCGCCTCGGACAAGGAAAGGGGAATGGCTACACCTTC.

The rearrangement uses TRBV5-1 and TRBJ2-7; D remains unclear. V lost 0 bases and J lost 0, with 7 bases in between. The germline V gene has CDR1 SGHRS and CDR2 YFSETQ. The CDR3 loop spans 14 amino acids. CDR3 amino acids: CASSLGGSSYEQYF. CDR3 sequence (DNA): TGCGCCAGCAGCTTGGGAGGAAGCTCCTACGAGCAGTACTTC.

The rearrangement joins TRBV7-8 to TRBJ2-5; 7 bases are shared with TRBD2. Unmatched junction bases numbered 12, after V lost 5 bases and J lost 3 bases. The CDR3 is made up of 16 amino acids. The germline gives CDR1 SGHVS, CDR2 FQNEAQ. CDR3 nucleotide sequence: TGTGCCAGCAGCCGTTTGGAGCGGGGATACAAAGAGACCCAGTACTTC. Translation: CASSRLERGYKETQYF.

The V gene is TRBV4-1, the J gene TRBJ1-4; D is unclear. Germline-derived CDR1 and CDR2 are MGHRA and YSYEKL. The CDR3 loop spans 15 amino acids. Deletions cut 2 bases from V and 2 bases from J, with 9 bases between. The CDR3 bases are TGCGCCAGCAGCCAATTGCGATACACTAATGAAAAACTGTTTTTT. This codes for CASSQLRYTNEKLFF.

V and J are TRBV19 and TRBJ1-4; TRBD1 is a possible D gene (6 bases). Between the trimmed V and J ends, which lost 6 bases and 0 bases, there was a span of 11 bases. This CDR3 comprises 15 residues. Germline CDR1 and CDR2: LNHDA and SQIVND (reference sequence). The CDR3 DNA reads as TGTGCCAGTAGAAGGGGGGGTGCAACTAATGAAAAACTGTTTTTT. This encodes CASRRGGATNEKLFF.

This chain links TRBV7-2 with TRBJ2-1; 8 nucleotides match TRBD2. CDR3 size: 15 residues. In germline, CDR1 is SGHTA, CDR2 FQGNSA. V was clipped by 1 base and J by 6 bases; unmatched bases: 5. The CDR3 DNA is TGTGCCAGCAGCTTAGGTAGCGGGATCTCCAATGAGCAGTTCTTC. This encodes CASSLGSGISNEQFF.

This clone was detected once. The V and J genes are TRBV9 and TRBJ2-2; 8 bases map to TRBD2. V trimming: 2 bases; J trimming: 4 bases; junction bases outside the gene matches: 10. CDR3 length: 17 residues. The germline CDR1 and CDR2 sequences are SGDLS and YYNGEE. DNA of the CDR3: TGTGCCAGCAGCGTCACTAGCGGACCCCTAGGCACCGGGGAGCTGTTTTTT. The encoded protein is CASSVTSGPLGTGELFF.